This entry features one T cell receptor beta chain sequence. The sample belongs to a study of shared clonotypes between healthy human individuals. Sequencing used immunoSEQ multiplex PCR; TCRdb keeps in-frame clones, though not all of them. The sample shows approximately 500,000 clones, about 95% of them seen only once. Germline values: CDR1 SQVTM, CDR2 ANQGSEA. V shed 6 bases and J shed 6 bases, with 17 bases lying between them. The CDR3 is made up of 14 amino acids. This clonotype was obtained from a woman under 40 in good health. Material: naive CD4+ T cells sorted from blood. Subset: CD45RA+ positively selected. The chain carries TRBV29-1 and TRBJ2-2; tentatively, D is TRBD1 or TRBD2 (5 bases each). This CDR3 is CSVEPGTSAGELFF. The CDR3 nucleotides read TGCAGCGTCGAACCCGGGACCAGTGCCGGGGAGCTGTTTTTT.